The 23 T cell receptor beta chains listed next were all sequenced from one sample in a study of T cells expressing NK-cell markers. TCRdb reprocessed the 5' RACE reads, keeping one entry per CDR3 protein, no DNA. In total, the table holds some 450,000 distinct CDR3 sequences. The sample comprised blood T cells: a sorted CD56 or NKG2C T cell subset, CD4+ or CD8+ T cells, or bulk PBMC T cells (not recorded which). These receptors all come from a woman aged 18-70 years in good health.

The rearrangement links TRBV6-2 or TRBV6-3 to TRBJ2-4; TCRdb's assignment of TRBD1 cannot be checked, as there is no DNA. The CDR3 has 15 amino acids. Looked up from germline, CDR1 is MNHEY and CDR2 is SVGEGT. The CDR3 here is CASSYPTGLENIQYF.

The rearrangement uses TRBV5-1 and TRBJ2-3; the D gene TCRdb calls, TRBD1, cannot be checked with no DNA. Germline loops: CDR1 SGHRS, CDR2 YFSETQ. CDR3 length equals 15 residues. This CDR3 is CASSLRSGAADTQYF.

The V gene is TRBV11-2, the J gene TRBJ1-6; there is no DNA to check the TCRdb D call of TRBD1. This CDR3 has 15 amino acids. Germline-derived CDR1 and CDR2 are SGHAT and FQNNGV. The CDR3 loop reads CASSLGGTYNSPLHF.

The rearrangement links TRBV20-1 to TRBJ1-5; checking the TCRdb D call of TRBD1 is not possible without DNA. The CDR3 loop spans 14 amino acids. Germline loops: CDR1 DFQATT, CDR2 SNEGSKA (reference sequence). CDR3: CSARMDSSNQPQHF.

The chain joins TRBV10-1 to TRBJ1-4. The germline V gene has CDR1 WNHNN and CDR2 SYGVQD (reference sequence). CDR3 length: 15 residues. CDR3 amino acids: CASSESTGGNEKLFF.

CDR3 loop: CASSYPLDRVKRTEAFF. The genes are TRBV6-5 and TRBJ1-1; there is no DNA to check the TCRdb D call of TRBD1. The CDR3 contains 17 residues. Germline V lookup: CDR1 MNHEY, CDR2 SVGAGI.

The chain carries TRBV7-2 and TRBJ2-3; TCRdb names TRBD1, which stays unverified in the absence of DNA. CDR3 length: 17 amino acids. The germline gives CDR1 SGHTA, CDR2 FQGNSA. CDR3: CASSFGGGTQYTDTQYF. The whole variable domain, filled in from reference TRBV7-2 and TRBJ2-3, reads GAGVSQSPSNKVTEKGKDVELRCDPISGHTALYWYRQSLGQGLEFLIYFQGNSAPDKSGLPSDRFSAERTGGSVSTLTIQRTQQEDSAVYLCASSFGGGTQYTDTQYFGPGTRLTVL.

The CDR3 region is CASSLGTEPRRRHHF. The J gene is TRBJ1-6, the V gene TRBV12-3 or TRBV12-4; the D call of TRBD1 rests on TCRdb alone, since no DNA is present to check it. This CDR3 has 15 residues.

This chain joins TRBV7-9 and TRBJ2-3; absent DNA, TCRdb's TRBD2 call cannot be checked. In germline, CDR1 is SEHNR, CDR2 FQNEAQ (reference sequence). This CDR3 has 16 residues. CDR3 sequence: CASSLGAPSAPHTQYF.

V and J are TRBV5-1 and TRBJ1-1. CDR1 SGHRS and CDR2 YFSETQ come from the germline V gene. This CDR3 is built from 14 residues. CDR3 sequence reads: CASSLQVGNTEAFF.

The V and J genes are TRBV5-4 and TRBJ2-6; TCRdb selects TRBD1, and the lack of DNA leaves this call unchecked. CDR3 length equals 18 residues. In germline, CDR1 is SGHNT, CDR2 YYREEE (reference sequence). The CDR3 sequence is CASSLVRAGGSGANVLTF.

The chain combines TRBV30 with TRBJ2-3; without DNA, the TCRdb call of TRBD2 cannot be checked. In germline, CDR1 is GTSNPN, CDR2 SVGIG (reference sequence). This CDR3 region has 17 residues. The chain's CDR3 is CAWSAFASNDLADTQYF. Full variable domain (remainder filled in from reference TRBV30 and TRBJ2-3): SQTIHQWPATLVQPVGSPLSLECTVEGTSNPNLYWYRQAAGRGLQLLFYSVGIGQISSEVPQNLSASRPQDRQFILSSKKLLLSDSGFYLCAWSAFASNDLADTQYFGPGTRLTVL.

The gene calls are TRBV7-9 and TRBJ1-5; TCRdb outputs TRBD1, but without DNA this stays unchecked. CDR3 size: 15 residues. Germline CDR1 SEHNR, CDR2 FQNEAQ (reference sequence). The CDR3 protein is CASSLSGQGGQPQHF.

This chain connects TRBV6-5 to TRBJ2-1; TCRdb's D call of TRBD2 is untestable without DNA. The CDR3 loop spans 11 amino acids. Germline loops: CDR1 MNHEY, CDR2 SVGAGI. CDR3 in amino acids: CASSSLHEQFF.

The V and J genes are TRBV4-3 and TRBJ1-5. The CDR3 totals 15 residues. Germline V gives CDR1 LGHNA, CDR2 YSLEER. CDR3 sequence reads: CASSQELRGNQPQHF.

The chain uses TRBV29-1 and TRBJ1-1. This CDR3 comprises 11 residues. Per the germline V gene, CDR1 is SQVTM and CDR2 is ANQGSEA. The CDR3 reads CSVELTTEAFF.

V gene TRBV6-1 combines with J gene TRBJ2-3. This CDR3 is built from 14 residues. Germline CDR1 is MNHNS and CDR2 is SASEGT. The CDR3 sequence: CASSPHGFTDTQYF.

The chain's CDR3 is CASSLRTAGGSQHF. The chain recombines TRBV12-3 or TRBV12-4 with TRBJ1-5; TCRdb proposes TRBD1, but this gene call is untestable without DNA. This CDR3 is 14 amino acids long.

V gene TRBV6-5 combines with J gene TRBJ1-1. Germline loops: CDR1 MNHEY, CDR2 SVGAGI. This CDR3 region has 14 residues. This CDR3 is CASSYRQMNTEAFF.

The rearrangement joins TRBV14 to TRBJ1-1; TCRdb names TRBD1, which stays unverified in the absence of DNA. This CDR3 spans 15 amino acids. Germline V CDR1 and CDR2: SGHDN, FVKESK. CDR3 in amino acids: CASSQRAVGRSRAFF.

The rearrangement uses TRBV4-1 and TRBJ1-4. Per the germline V gene, CDR1 is MGHRA and CDR2 is YSYEKL. CDR3 length: 15 amino acids. CDR3: CASSQELGPNEKLFF.

The chain couples TRBV5-6 to TRBJ2-2. Germline V lookup: CDR1 SGHDT, CDR2 YYEEEE. This CDR3 region has 16 residues. The CDR3 here is CASSLVGQPNTGELFF.

V and J are TRBV2 and TRBJ2-5; without DNA, the TCRdb call of TRBD1 cannot be checked. The CDR3 contains 13 residues. Per germline, CDR1 SNHLY and CDR2 FYNNEI. The CDR3 loop is CASRRDSRETQYF.